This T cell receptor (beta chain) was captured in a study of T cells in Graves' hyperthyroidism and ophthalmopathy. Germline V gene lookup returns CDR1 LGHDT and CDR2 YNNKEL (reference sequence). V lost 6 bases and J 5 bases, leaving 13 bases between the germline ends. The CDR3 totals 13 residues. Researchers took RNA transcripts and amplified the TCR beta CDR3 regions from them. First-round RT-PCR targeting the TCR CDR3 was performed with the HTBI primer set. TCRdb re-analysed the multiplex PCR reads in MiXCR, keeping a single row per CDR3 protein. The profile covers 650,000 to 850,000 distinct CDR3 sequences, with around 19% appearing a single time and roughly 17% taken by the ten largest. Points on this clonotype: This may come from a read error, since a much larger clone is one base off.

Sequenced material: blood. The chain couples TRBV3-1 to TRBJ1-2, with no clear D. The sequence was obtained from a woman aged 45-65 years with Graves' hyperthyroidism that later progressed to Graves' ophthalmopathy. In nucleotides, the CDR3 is TGTGCCAGCAGTTCCTTAGCCACATATGGCTACACCTTC. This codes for CASSSLATYGYTF.